This T cell receptor beta chain stems from a study of cytomegalovirus exposure and HLA in healthy donors. Study-level information: Within the Caucasian-associated ancestry cluster were 81% of the 300 to 450 genotyped donors. Study-wide points: Some highly shared sequence variants likely arose as a pipeline artifact. There were reportedly fewer N-insertions in an Asian-associated ancestry cluster than the roughly 670-donor mean, in a later analysis.

PCR was performed using 60 Vbeta and 13 Jbeta primers. Repertoires were generated with immunoSEQ multiplex PCR, while TCRdb's copy carries only in-frame clones and drops some. The profile shows approximately 160,000 clones, around 78% of them singletons. In the case of this clone: Its antigen is currently unknown.

Sequenced: PBMCs. The receptor comes from a man aged 35-49 years in good health and CMV-seronegative.

CDR3 DNA: TGTGCCAGCAGTGAAGAGATCTACGGGGCTGAAGCTTTCTTT. Translating it yields CASSEEIYGAEAFF. The chain is built from TRBV25-1 and TRBJ1-1, with unresolved D. From germline, CDR1 is MGHDK and CDR2 SYGVNS. The CDR3 totals 14 residues. Trimming pared 2 bases from V and 6 bases from J, leaving 13 bases between.